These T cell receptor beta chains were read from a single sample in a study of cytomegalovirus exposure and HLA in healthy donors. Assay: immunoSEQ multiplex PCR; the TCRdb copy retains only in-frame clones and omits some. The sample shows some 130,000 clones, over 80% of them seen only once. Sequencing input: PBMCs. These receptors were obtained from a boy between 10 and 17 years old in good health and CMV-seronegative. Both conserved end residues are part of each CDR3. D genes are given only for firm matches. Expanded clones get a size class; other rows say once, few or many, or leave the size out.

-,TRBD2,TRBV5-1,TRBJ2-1,CASSPRTSGSYNEQFF,TGCGCCAGCAGTCCCCGGACTAGCGGGAGCTACAATGAGCAGTTCTTC
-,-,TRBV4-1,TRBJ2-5,CASSQDLGGAVGETQYF,TGCGCCAGCAGCCAAGATCTAGGGGGGGCGGTAGGAGAGACCCAGTACTTC
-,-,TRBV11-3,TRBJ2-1,CASTTGGVAYNEQFF,TGTGCCAGCACTACCGGAGGGGTTGCCTACAATGAGCAGTTCTTC
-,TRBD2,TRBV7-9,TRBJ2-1,CASSLMGLAGLYNEQFF,TGTGCCAGCAGCTTAATGGGACTAGCGGGCCTATACAATGAGCAGTTCTTC
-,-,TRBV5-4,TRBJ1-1,CASSRIGVEAFF,TGTGCCAGCAGCCGGATCGGGGTTGAAGCTTTCTTT
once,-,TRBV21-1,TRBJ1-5,CATPRGYSNQPQHF,TGTGCCACCCCTCGCGGCTACAGCAATCAGCCCCAGCATTTT
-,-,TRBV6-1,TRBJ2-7,CASRFSYHEQYF,TGTGCCAGCAGGTTTAGCTACCACGAGCAGTACTTC
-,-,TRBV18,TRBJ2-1,CASSPGLNNEQFF,TGTGCCAGCTCACCGGGACTGAACAATGAGCAGTTCTTC
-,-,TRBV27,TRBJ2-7,CASRGASTRSEQYF,TGTGCCAGCAGGGGGGCTAGTACTCGCTCCGAGCAGTACTTC
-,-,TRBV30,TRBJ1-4,CAWRGTARPEKLFF,TGTGCCTGGAGGGGCACGGCCCGGCCTGAAAAACTGTTTTTT
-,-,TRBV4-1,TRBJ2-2,CASSQDRERINTGELFF,TGCGCCAGCAGCCAAGATAGGGAGCGGATTAACACCGGGGAGCTGTTTTTT
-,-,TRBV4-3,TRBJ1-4,CASSQEGGTLGEKLFF,TGCGCCAGCAGCCAAGAGGGCGGGACTTTGGGCGAAAAACTGTTTTTT
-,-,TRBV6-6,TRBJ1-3,CASSYSGASGNTIYF,TGTGCCAGCAGTTACTCAGGGGCATCTGGAAACACCATATATTTT
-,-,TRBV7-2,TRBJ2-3,CASRRESTDTQYF,TGTGCCAGCAGAAGGGAGAGCACAGATACGCAGTATTTT
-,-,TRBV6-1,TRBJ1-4,CASSPPGFNEKLFF,TGTGCCAGCAGTCCCCCCGGGTTTAATGAAAAACTGTTTTTT
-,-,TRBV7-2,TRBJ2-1,CASSPRGTGSYNEQFF,TGTGCCAGCAGCCCGCGGGGGACAGGCTCCTACAATGAGCAGTTCTTC
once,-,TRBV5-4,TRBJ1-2,CASSSLDSIYGYTF,TGTGCCAGCAGCTCCCTCGACAGCATCTATGGCTACACCTTC
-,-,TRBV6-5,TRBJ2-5,CASSYVLPRFGETQYF,TGTGCCAGCAGTTACGTACTTCCACGGTTCGGGGAGACCCAGTACTTC
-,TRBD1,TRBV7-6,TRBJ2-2,CASSPLPDRENTGELFF,TGTGCCAGCAGCCCCTTGCCGGACAGGGAGAACACCGGGGAGCTGTTTTTT
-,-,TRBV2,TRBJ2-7,CASSVSPNSDEQYF,TGTGCCAGCAGTGTTTCCCCGAATAGCGACGAGCAGTACTTC
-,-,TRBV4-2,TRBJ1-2,CASSQGQGETYGYTF,TGTGCCAGCAGCCAAGGTCAAGGGGAAACTTATGGCTACACCTTC
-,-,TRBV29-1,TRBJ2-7,CSVRRSSYEQYF,TGCAGCGTTCGGAGGAGCTCCTACGAGCAGTACTTC
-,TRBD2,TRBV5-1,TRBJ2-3,CASSLVAGADTQYF,TGCGCCAGCAGCTTGGTAGCGGGAGCAGATACGCAGTATTTT
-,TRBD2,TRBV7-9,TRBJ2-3,CASSPGTSGSTDTQYF,TGTGCCAGCAGCCCGGGGACTAGCGGGAGTACAGATACGCAGTATTTT
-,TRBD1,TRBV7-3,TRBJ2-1,CASSLNRGEFNEQFF,TGTGCCAGCAGCTTAAACAGGGGGGAGTTCAATGAGCAGTTCTTC
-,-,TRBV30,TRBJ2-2,CAWSSPGELFF,TGTGCCTGGTCCAGTCCCGGGGAGCTGTTTTTT
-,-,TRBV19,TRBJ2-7,CASSMGTGTLYEQYF,TGTGCCAGTAGTATGGGGACCGGGACACTCTACGAGCAGTACTTC
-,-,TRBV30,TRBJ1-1,CAWGTASRAMNTEAFF,TGTGCCTGGGGGACTGCCAGCAGGGCCATGAACACTGAAGCTTTCTTT
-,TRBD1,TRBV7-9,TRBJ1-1,CASSAGQGDTEAFF,TGTGCCAGCAGCGCCGGACAGGGGGACACTGAAGCTTTCTTT
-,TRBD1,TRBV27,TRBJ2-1,CASSFSGQGDNEQFF,TGTGCCAGCAGTTTTTCGGGACAGGGCGACAATGAGCAGTTCTTC
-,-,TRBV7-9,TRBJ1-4,CASSLSAGANEKLFF,TGTGCCAGCAGCTTATCAGCGGGGGCTAATGAAAAACTGTTTTTT
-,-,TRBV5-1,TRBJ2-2,CASSPLTVTPGELFF,TGCGCCAGCAGCCCGCTGACAGTAACCCCCGGGGAGCTGTTTTTT
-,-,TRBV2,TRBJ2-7,CASSPFDSTDAYEQYF,TGTGCCAGCAGTCCTTTCGATTCGACAGACGCCTACGAGCAGTACTTC
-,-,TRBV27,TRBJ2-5,CTSSFQDKGTQYF,TGTACCAGCAGTTTCCAGGACAAGGGGACCCAGTACTTC
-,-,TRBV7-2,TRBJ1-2,CASSSAGGGGRGYTF,TGTGCCAGCAGCTCCGCCGGCGGGGGAGGGAGGGGCTACACCTTC
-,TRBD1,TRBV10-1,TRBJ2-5,CASRYGTGGGETQYF,TGCGCCAGCAGATACGGGACAGGGGGCGGCGAGACCCAGTACTTC
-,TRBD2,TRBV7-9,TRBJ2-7,CASSGTSGSYEQYF,TGTGCCAGCAGCGGAACTAGCGGGTCCTACGAGCAGTACTTC
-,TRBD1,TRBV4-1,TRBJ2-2,CASSPQGTGELFF,TGCGCCAGCAGCCCACAGGGGACCGGGGAGCTGTTTTTT
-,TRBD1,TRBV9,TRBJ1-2,CASSVGQGARYGYTF,TGTGCCAGCAGCGTAGGACAGGGGGCGCGGTATGGCTACACCTTC
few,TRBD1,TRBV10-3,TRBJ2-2,CAIRGQEDTGELFF,TGTGCCATCAGAGGACAGGAGGACACCGGGGAGCTGTTTTTT
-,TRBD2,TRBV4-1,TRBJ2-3,CASSQGLAGGGGTDTQYF,TGCGCCAGCAGCCAGGGGCTAGCGGGAGGGGGCGGCACAGATACGCAGTATTTT
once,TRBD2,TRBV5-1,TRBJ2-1,CASSSGGEVNEQFF,TGCGCCAGCAGCTCCGGGGGGGAGGTTAATGAGCAGTTCTTC
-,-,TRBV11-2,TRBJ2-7,CASSLDLQVHEQYF,TGTGCCAGCAGCTTAGATCTACAGGTCCACGAGCAGTACTTC
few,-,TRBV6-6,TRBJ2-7,CASSYSTAYEQYF,TGTGCCAGCAGTTACTCGACAGCCTACGAGCAGTACTTC
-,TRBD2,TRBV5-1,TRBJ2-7,CASSPGLAGGRHEQYF,TGCGCCAGCAGCCCGGGACTAGCGGGAGGGCGGCACGAGCAGTACTTC
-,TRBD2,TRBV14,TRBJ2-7,CASSPAGVSYEQYF,TGTGCCAGCAGCCCAGCGGGAGTATCCTACGAGCAGTACTTC
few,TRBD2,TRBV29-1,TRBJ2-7,CSVEGAGGDAYEQYF,TGCAGCGTTGAGGGTGCGGGAGGGGACGCCTACGAGCAGTACTTC
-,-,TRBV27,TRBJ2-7,CASCPNEQYF,TGTGCCAGCTGCCCTAACGAGCAGTACTTC
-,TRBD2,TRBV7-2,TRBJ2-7,CASSSLAGNYEQYF,TGTGCCAGCAGCTCACTAGCGGGGAACTACGAGCAGTACTTC
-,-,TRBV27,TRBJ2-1,CATPPRRGNEQFF,TGTGCCACCCCCCCCCGTAGGGGCAATGAGCAGTTCTTC
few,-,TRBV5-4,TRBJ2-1,CASSLVAAEQFF,TGTGCCAGCAGCTTGGTGGCCGCTGAGCAGTTCTTC
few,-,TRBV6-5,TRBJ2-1,CASSYGGPWGEQFF,TGTGCCAGCAGTTATGGAGGCCCCTGGGGTGAGCAGTTCTTC
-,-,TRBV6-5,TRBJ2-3,CASSYPGRGDTQYF,TGTGCCAGCAGTTACCCCGGACGGGGAGATACGCAGTATTTT
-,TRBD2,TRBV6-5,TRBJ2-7,CASSQREGPNEQYF,TGTGCCAGCAGTCAGCGGGAGGGCCCCAACGAGCAGTACTTC